The clone carrying this T cell receptor beta chain was detected many times. Its matching antigen is unknown. The data belong to a study of T-cell reconstitution after alpha-beta-depleted transplantation in children. The authors prepared the TCRbeta library with unique molecular identifiers. TCRdb recomputed calls from the PCR reads with MiXCR, one row per CDR3 protein. This table has 280,000 or so distinct CDR3 sequences, roughly 10% appearing once. Regarding the study as a whole: Reportedly, roughly two months post-transplant, alpha-beta T cells arose from several hundred expanded graft clones. Surviving thymic progenitors and recipient T cells were the source of high TCRbeta diversity at day 60 in some patients. At the one-year point after transplant, T-cell counts and TCRbeta diversity were found to come mostly from T cells that had been newly produced.

Trimming took 4 bases from V and 2 from J; bases not matched to a gene: 10. This CDR3 is 17 amino acids long. CDR1 DFQATT and CDR2 SNEGSKA come from the germline V gene (reference sequence). The chain couples TRBV20-1 to TRBJ2-7, with 14 positions matching TRBD2. This receptor was obtained from a male patient aged 2 to 10 who had a stem cell transplant for chronic granulomatous disease, so the T cells may come from the graft donor. The specimen comprised peripheral blood, sampled 180 days after TCRalphabeta/CD19-depleted stem cell transplant. CDR3 coding DNA: TGCAGTGCTAAGAGGGGACTAGCGGGAGCCACCACCTACGAGCAGTACTTC. Protein sequence: CSAKRGLAGATTYEQYF.